The 22 T cell receptor beta chains below come from one sample, sequenced in a study of response to subunit inactivated influenza vaccine. TCRdb re-analysed the RT-PCR reads in MiXCR, keeping a single row per CDR3 protein. The table records about 700,000 distinct CDR3 sequences, 15% to 18% of them present only once. The sample in question was PBMCs from blood, obtained roughly 12 days after vaccination. The source is a middle-aged man who received an inactivated influenza vaccine.

The chain has TRBV20-1 and TRBJ2-5, with D perhaps TRBD2 (6 bases). There are 14 residues in the CDR3. Germline lookup yields CDR1 DFQATT and CDR2 SNEGSKA (reference sequence). Trimming left V 5 bases short and J 1 base short, with 14 bases between. This CDR3 is CSAPPRGVQETQYF. CDR3 nucleotide sequence: TGCAGTGCTCCCCCCCGCGGGGTCCAAGAGACCCAGTACTTC.

There are a few counts of this clonotype. CDR3 sequence (DNA): TGTGCCAGCAGTTACTCGGGGACCCCCGCCACAGATACGCAGTATTTT. It is translated as CASSYSGTPATDTQYF. The chain links TRBV6-5 to TRBJ2-3; D tentatively fits TRBD1 or TRBD2 (5 bases each). CDR1 and CDR2 from the germline V gene are MNHEY and SVGAGI. The CDR3 sequence is 16 residues long. V lost 0 bases and J lost 2, with 12 bases in between.

This chain links TRBV20-1 with TRBJ2-5; 9 nucleotides match TRBD1. The V gene end was trimmed by 6 bases and the J gene end by 2 bases; junction bases not matched to a gene: 7. Germline assignment: CDR1 DFQATT and CDR2 SNEGSKA (reference sequence). This CDR3 is built from 14 residues. The CDR3: CSATTGGLQETQYF. The CDR3 nucleotides read TGCAGTGCAACGACAGGGGGGTTACAAGAGACCCAGTACTTC.

This chain connects TRBV6-2 or TRBV6-3 to TRBJ2-2; 7 positions match TRBD1. V gave up 6 bases and J gave up 2 bases; unmatched junction bases: 9. Germline V gene data show CDR1 as MNHEY and CDR2 as SVGEGT. The CDR3 runs to 16 residues. The CDR3 is CASRTRTGANTGELFF. The DNA of the CDR3 is TGTGCCAGCAGAACCCGGACAGGAGCAAACACCGGGGAGCTGTTTTTT.

This clonotype appeared a few times. V gene TRBV6-2 or TRBV6-3 combines with J gene TRBJ1-2, with D possibly TRBD1 on 5 matching bases. Germline V gives CDR1 MNHEY, CDR2 SVGEGT. The CDR3 covers 13 residues. Trimming shortened V by 5 bases and J by 3 bases, and 10 bases separated the two germline ends. The DNA for the CDR3 is TGTGCCAGCAGTAACCAGGGAGACTATGGCTACACCTTC. Its translation: CASSNQGDYGYTF.

This clonotype appeared a few times. This chain connects TRBV7-9 to TRBJ2-1; 10 nucleotides line up with TRBD2. This CDR3 has 16 residues. With 6 bases clipped from V and 6 bases from J, the junction kept 11 bases outside the gene matches. In germline, CDR1 is SEHNR, CDR2 FQNEAQ (reference sequence). This CDR3 is CASRGTGTSVLNEQFF. The CDR3 nucleotides read TGTGCCAGCAGGGGAACCGGGACTAGCGTACTCAATGAGCAGTTCTTC.

This clonotype was seen a handful of times. V gene TRBV6-5 combines with J gene TRBJ2-2, with D tentatively TRBD1 (6 bases). Trimming shortened V by 8 bases and J by 1 base, and 11 bases separated the two germline ends. CDR1 is MNHEY, CDR2 SVGAGI, per germline. The CDR3 extends over 14 amino acids. CDR3 bases: TGTGCCAGCGGATACAGGGAGAACACCGGGGAGCTGTTTTTT. Translated, it gives CASGYRENTGELFF.

The V gene is TRBV12-3 or TRBV12-4, the J gene TRBJ2-5, with D perhaps matching TRBD1 (6 bases). The CDR3 runs to 13 residues. V dropped 3 bases and J dropped 4 bases, with 9 bases sitting between them. CDR3 in amino acids: CASSFGQRETQYF. The CDR3 DNA reads as TGTGCCAGCAGTTTTGGACAGCGAGAGACCCAGTACTTC.

This clonotype was seen a handful of times. The V and J genes are TRBV10-3 and TRBJ2-7; D might be TRBD1 or TRBD2, each matching 5 bases. Germline values: CDR1 ENHRY, CDR2 SYGVKD. The CDR3 has 11 residues. Trimming took 3 bases from V and 9 from J, leaving 9 bases between them. For the CDR3, the DNA is TGTGCCATCAGTGAATGGGGGATGCAGTACTTC. It encodes CAISEWGMQYF.

The chain joins TRBV5-6 to TRBJ2-7, with D hard to call. Germline lookup yields CDR1 SGHDT and CDR2 YYEEEE. The V end lost 1 base, the J end lost 3 bases, and 5 bases lay between the germline ends. The CDR3 spans 12 residues. The DNA for the CDR3 is TGTGCCAGCAGCTTGCGACACTACGAGCAGTACTTC. The encoded protein is CASSLRHYEQYF.

The chain recombines TRBV6-1 with TRBJ1-1; 8 bases are a match to TRBD1. The V and J ends lost 7 bases and 5 bases, in that order; junction bases with no gene match: 9. CDR3 length equals 14 residues. The germline V gene has CDR1 MNHNS and CDR2 SASEGT. This CDR3 is CASTRTGRNTEAFF. CDR3 sequence (DNA): TGTGCCAGCACCAGGACAGGGCGGAATACTGAAGCTTTCTTT.

V and J are TRBV9 and TRBJ2-7, with 9 bases fitting TRBD1. Germline values: CDR1 SGDLS, CDR2 YYNGEE. This CDR3 region has 15 residues. The J segment lost 2 bases and the V segment lost 3 bases, leaving 6 bases of the junction unmatched. CDR3 in DNA: TGTGCCAGCAGCGGCCCGGGACAGGGAACCTACGAGCAGTACTTC. Translation: CASSGPGQGTYEQYF.

This clonotype was detected ten times or more. The rearrangement joins TRBV29-1 to TRBJ1-1, with a tentative D call TRBD1 (5 bases). The CDR3 contains 14 residues. Trimming left V 4 bases short and J 0 bases short, with 12 bases between. Germline CDR1 and CDR2: SQVTM and ANQGSEA. The CDR3 bases are TGCAGCGTTGGATACCAGGGCGTGAACACTGAAGCTTTCTTT. Its protein is CSVGYQGVNTEAFF.

The chain has TRBV27 and TRBJ1-1; no reliable D call. CDR1 is MNHEY and CDR2 is SMNVEV in the germline V gene (reference sequence). There are 13 residues in the CDR3. The V and J ends lost 2 bases and 7 bases respectively, with 11 bases between them. This CDR3 reads CASSLMGSGEAFF. The CDR3 nucleotides read TGTGCCAGCAGTTTAATGGGATCCGGTGAAGCTTTCTTT.

The chain carries TRBV20-1 and TRBJ2-7; 10 positions match TRBD2. CDR1 is DFQATT, CDR2 SNEGSKA, per germline (reference sequence). V lost 6 bases and J lost 5; bases outside the gene matches: 13. CDR3 size: 15 residues. CDR3 loop: CSAPQPGLASNEQYF. The DNA for the CDR3 is TGCAGTGCGCCTCAGCCGGGACTAGCGTCGAACGAGCAGTACTTC.

There are a few counts of this clonotype. The chain couples TRBV10-3 to TRBJ2-7, with D uncertain. Between the trimmed V and J ends, which lost 4 bases and 0 bases, there was a span of 13 bases. CDR1 is ENHRY and CDR2 is SYGVKD in the germline V gene. CDR3 length: 15 amino acids. The chain's CDR3 is CAISGREQSSYEQYF. DNA for the CDR3: TGTGCCATCAGTGGGCGTGAACAGAGCTCCTACGAGCAGTACTTC.

This clonotype was seen only a few times. The rearrangement links TRBV5-6 to TRBJ1-5, with 10 bases lining up with TRBD1. The trim removed 4 bases at V and 8 bases at J, leaving 6 bases unmatched. Germline V gene sequence: CDR1 SGHDT, CDR2 YYEEEE. This CDR3 comprises 14 residues. The CDR3 reads CASSRDRGLEPQHF. CDR3 DNA sequence: TGTGCCAGCAGCAGGGACAGGGGCTTGGAGCCCCAGCATTTT.

The J gene is TRBJ1-1, the V gene TRBV20-1; 8 nucleotides line up with TRBD1. This CDR3 has 13 amino acids. The V gene's germline CDR1 is DFQATT and CDR2 SNEGSKA (reference sequence). Trimming took 6 bases from V and 5 from J; bases not matched to a gene: 8. The CDR3 reads CSAPGQGKTEAFF. Here the CDR3 DNA reads TGCAGTGCCCCCGGACAGGGAAAAACTGAAGCTTTCTTT.

This clonotype was seen at least ten times. J is TRBJ2-2 and V is TRBV5-1; D possibly corresponds to TRBD2 (5 bases). The V end lost 4 bases, the J end lost 2 bases, and 9 bases lay between the germline ends. CDR1 is SGHRS and CDR2 is YFSETQ in the germline V gene. CDR3 size: 14 residues. CDR3 region: CASSDGDNTGELFF. CDR3 DNA sequence: TGCGCCAGCAGCGACGGGGATAACACCGGGGAGCTGTTTTTT. The full variable domain, with the rest looked up from reference TRBV5-1 and TRBJ2-2, is KAGVTQTPRYLIKTRGQQVTLSCSPISGHRSVSWYQQTPGQGLQFLFEYFSETQRNKGNFPGRFSGRQFSNSRSEMNVSTLELGDSALYLCASSDGDNTGELFFGEGSRLTVL.

This clonotype was detected only a few times. The rearrangement joins TRBV20-1 to TRBJ2-1, with TRBD1 identical over 11 bases. The CDR3 sequence is 14 residues long. The germline V gene has CDR1 DFQATT and CDR2 SNEGSKA (reference sequence). V trimming: 0 bases; J trimming: 9 bases; junction bases outside the gene matches: 4. The CDR3 spells CSARDAGQGVEQFF. The CDR3, as DNA: TGCAGTGCTAGAGATGCGGGACAGGGGGTTGAGCAGTTCTTC.

This clonotype was detected a few times. The J gene is TRBJ2-1, the V gene TRBV9; TRBD2 matches 8 bases. Trimming at V came to 2 bases and at J to 8 bases, leaving 6 bases not matched to a gene. Germline V gives CDR1 SGDLS, CDR2 YYNGEE. The CDR3 loop spans 14 amino acids. The CDR3 nucleotides are TGTGCCAGCAGCGTCGGCGGGAGGACTGATGAGCAGTTCTTC. This codes for CASSVGGRTDEQFF.

The chain employs TRBV6-1 and TRBJ1-2; TRBD1 matches at 9 bases. With 3 bases clipped from V and 4 bases from J, the junction kept 9 bases outside the gene matches. The CDR3 runs 16 residues. Germline CDR1 reads MNHNS; CDR2 reads SASEGT. CDR3 loop: CASSDPGTGNSYGYTF. The CDR3 DNA reads as TGTGCCAGCAGTGACCCCGGGACAGGGAATTCCTATGGCTACACCTTC.